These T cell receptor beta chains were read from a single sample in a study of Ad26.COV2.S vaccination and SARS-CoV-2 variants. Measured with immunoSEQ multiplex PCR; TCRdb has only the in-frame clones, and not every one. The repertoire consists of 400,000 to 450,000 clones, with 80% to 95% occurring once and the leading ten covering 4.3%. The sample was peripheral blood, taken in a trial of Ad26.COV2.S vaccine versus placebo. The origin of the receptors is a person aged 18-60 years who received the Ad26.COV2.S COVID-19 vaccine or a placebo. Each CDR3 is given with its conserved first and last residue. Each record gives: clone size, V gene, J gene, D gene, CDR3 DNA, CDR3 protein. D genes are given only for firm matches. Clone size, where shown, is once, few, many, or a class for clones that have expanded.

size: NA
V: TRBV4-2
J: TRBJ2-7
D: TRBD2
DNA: TGTGCCAGCAGCCAAGGTGTAGTAGCGGGCAGATCCTACGAGCAGTACTTC
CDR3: CASSQGVVAGRSYEQYF

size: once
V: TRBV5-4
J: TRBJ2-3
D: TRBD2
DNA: TGTGCCAGCAGCTTATCTAGCGGGAGTGGAAGTACGCAGTATTTT
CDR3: CASSLSSGSGSTQYF

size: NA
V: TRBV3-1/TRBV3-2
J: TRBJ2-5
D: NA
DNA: TGTGCCAGCAGCCAAGGGTCGGAGACCCAGTACTTC
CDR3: CASSQGSETQYF

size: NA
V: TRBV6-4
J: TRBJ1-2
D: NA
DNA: TGTGCCAGCAGGCCTACAGGGTCCAATGACTACACCTTC
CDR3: CASRPTGSNDYTF

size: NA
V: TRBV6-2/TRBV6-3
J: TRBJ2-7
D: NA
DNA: TGTGCCAGCAGTCCCGCCGGGACCTTAAACTACGAGCAGTACTTC
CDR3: CASSPAGTLNYEQYF

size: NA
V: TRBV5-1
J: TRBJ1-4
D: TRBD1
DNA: TGCGCCAGCAGCCCGACCACAGGGGGTCAGGAAAAACTGTTTTTT
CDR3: CASSPTTGGQEKLFF

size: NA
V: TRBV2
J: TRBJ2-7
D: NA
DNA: TGTGCCAGCAGTGAAGTCACTACCCGTCTGTACTTC
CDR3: CASSEVTTRLYF

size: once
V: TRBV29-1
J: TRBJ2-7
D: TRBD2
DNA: TGCAGCGCGGGAGGGCCCTCCCTGGGGGAGCAGTACTTC
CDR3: CSAGGPSLGEQYF

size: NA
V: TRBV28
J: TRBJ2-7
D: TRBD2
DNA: TGTGCCAGCAGCCCTGCGGCGGGAGAAAGTAACGAGCAGTACTTC
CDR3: CASSPAAGESNEQYF

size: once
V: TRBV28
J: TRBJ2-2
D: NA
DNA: TGTGCCACCATGGACTACTCGAACACCGGGGAGCTGTTTTTT
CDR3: CATMDYSNTGELFF

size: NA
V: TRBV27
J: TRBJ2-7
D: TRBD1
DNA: TGTGCCAGCAGTCGGGACAGAGGCTACGAGCAGTACTTC
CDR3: CASSRDRGYEQYF

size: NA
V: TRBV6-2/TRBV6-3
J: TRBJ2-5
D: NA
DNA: TGTGCCAGCAGTGACTGGGAGACCCAGTACTTC
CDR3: CASSDWETQYF

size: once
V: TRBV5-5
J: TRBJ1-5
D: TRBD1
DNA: TGTGCCAGCAGCTTAGGCAGGGGGCGGTCTCAGCCCCAGCATTTT
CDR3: CASSLGRGRSQPQHF

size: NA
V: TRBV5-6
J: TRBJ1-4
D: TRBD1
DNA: TGTGCCAGCAGCACGGACAGGTTCGGTGGACTGTTTTTT
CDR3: CASSTDRFGGLFF

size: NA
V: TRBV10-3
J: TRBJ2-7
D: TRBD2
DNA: TGTGCCGTGGGAGGCGGGAGGGCCGTTGAGCAGTACTTC
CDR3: CAVGGGRAVEQYF

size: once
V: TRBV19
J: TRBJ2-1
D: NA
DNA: TGTGCCAGTACCCGGACTGGGCATGAGCAGTTCTTC
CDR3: CASTRTGHEQFF

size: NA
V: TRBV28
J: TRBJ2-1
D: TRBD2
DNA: TGTGCCAGCAGTCCCCAAGGGTTAGCGGGAGTATATGAGCAGTTCTTC
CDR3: CASSPQGLAGVYEQFF

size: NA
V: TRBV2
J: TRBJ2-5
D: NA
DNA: TGTGCCAGCATGATGAGGCCGGAAGAGACCCAGTACTTC
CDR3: CASMMRPEETQYF

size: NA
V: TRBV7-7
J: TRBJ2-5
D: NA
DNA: TGTGCCAGCAGCCAGGACAGCCAAGAGACCCAGTACTTC
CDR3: CASSQDSQETQYF

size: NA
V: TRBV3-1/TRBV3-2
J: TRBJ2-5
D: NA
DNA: TGTGCCAGCAGCCAAAGCCTCGGGACGACAGGTCAAGAGACCCAGTACTTC
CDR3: CASSQSLGTTGQETQYF

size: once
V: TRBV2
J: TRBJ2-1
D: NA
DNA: TGTGCCAGCAGTGAAGTGGTCGGGCAGTTCTTC
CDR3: CASSEVVGQFF

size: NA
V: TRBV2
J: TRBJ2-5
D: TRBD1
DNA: TGTGCCAGCAATACAGGGGTAGGAGAGACCCAGTACTTC
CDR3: CASNTGVGETQYF

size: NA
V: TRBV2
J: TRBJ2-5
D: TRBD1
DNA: TGTGCCAGCAGTAGGGACAGGGGGGACCAAGAGACCCAGTACTTC
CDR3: CASSRDRGDQETQYF

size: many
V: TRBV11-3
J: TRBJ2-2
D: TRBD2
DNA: TGTGCCAGCAGCCCCATCCGCGGGAGAACGGCCGGGGAGCTGTTTTTT
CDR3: CASSPIRGRTAGELFF

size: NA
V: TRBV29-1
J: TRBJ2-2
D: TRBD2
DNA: TGCAGCGTTGAAGATCCGGGTAGCGGGCGATACACCGGGGAGCTGTTTTTT
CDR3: CSVEDPGSGRYTGELFF

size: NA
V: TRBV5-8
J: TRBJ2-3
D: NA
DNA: TGTGCCAGCAGCTGGGGGCTATCCGGCACAGATACGCAGTATTTT
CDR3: CASSWGLSGTDTQYF

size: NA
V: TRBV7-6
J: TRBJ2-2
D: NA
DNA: TGTGCCAGCAGCTTAGGCAGGGGAAGGAACACCGGGGAGCTGTTTTTT
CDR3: CASSLGRGRNTGELFF

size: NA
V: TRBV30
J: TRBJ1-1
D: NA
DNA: TGTGCCTGGAGTGTGGGACAGAACACTGAAGCTTTCTTT
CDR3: CAWSVGQNTEAFF

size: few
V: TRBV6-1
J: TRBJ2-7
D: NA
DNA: TGTGCCAGCAGTGGGGAAATTACCATCGCCTCCTACGAGCAGTACTTC
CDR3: CASSGEITIASYEQYF

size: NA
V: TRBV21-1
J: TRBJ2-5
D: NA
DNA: TGTGCCAGCAGTAACCTTTGGGGACTAGCGGGACGGGAGACCCAGTACTTC
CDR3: CASSNLWGLAGRETQYF

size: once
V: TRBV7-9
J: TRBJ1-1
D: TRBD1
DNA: TGTGCCAGCAGTCTAGGGGGCGATGGAACTGAAGCTTTCTTT
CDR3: CASSLGGDGTEAFF

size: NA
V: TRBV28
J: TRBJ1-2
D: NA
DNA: TGTGCCAGCAGTGGGGGGACCGGGGATGGCTACACCTTC
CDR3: CASSGGTGDGYTF

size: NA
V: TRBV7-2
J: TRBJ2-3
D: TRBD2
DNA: TGTGCCAGCTGCACCCGAAGCGGGGCAGATACGCAGTATTTT
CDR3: CASCTRSGADTQYF

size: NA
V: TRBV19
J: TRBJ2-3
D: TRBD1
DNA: TGTGCCAGTAGCGCTCCGACAGGGGGCAGCACAGATACGCAGTATTTT
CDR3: CASSAPTGGSTDTQYF

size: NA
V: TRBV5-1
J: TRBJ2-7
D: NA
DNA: TGCGCCAGCAGCTTACCTCCTTCCTACGAGCAGTACTTC
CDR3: CASSLPPSYEQYF

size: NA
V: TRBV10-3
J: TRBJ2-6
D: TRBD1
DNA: TGTGCCATCAGACCGGGACAGGGAAGCTCTGGGGCCAACGTCCTGACTTTC
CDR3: CAIRPGQGSSGANVLTF

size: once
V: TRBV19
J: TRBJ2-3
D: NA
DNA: TGTGCCAGTAGTATACGAGGAGGGAGGAGGTCAGATACGCAGTATTTT
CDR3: CASSIRGGRRSDTQYF

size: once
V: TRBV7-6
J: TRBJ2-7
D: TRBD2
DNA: TGTGCCAGCAGCTTAGTTAGGACTAGCGGCCCCTACGAGCAGTACTTC
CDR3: CASSLVRTSGPYEQYF

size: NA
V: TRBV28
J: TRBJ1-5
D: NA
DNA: TGTGCCAGCAGTCCCCGTGAGTCCCAGCATTTT
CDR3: CASSPRESQHF

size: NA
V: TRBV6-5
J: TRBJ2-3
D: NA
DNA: TGTGCCAGCACCCGAGGGGGGGTCGGGGATACGCAGTATTTT
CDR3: CASTRGGVGDTQYF

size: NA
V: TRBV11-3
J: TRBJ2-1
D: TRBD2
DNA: TGTGCCAGCAGCTTCCAACTAGCGGGAGGGCCAAATGAGCAGTTCTTC
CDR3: CASSFQLAGGPNEQFF

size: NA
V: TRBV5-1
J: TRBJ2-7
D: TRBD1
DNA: TGCGCCAGCAGCGACACACCCCACGGGACAGGGACCGAGCAGTACTTC
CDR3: CASSDTPHGTGTEQYF

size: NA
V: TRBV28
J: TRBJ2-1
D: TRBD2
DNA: TGTGCCAGCAGTTTATGGACTAGCGGACCCTACAATGAGCAGTTCTTC
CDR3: CASSLWTSGPYNEQFF

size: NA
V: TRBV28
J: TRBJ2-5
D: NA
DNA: TGTGCCAGCAGTTCAGTAAGAGAGACCCAGTACTTC
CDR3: CASSSVRETQYF

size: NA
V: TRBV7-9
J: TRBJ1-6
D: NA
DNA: TGTGCCAGCAGCTTAGAGGGGGGCATGGGTTCACCCCTCCACTTT
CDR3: CASSLEGGMGSPLHF

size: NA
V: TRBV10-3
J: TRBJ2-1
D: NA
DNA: TGTGCCATCAGACCCTTTGAGGGGGCGGGGAATGAGCAGTTCTTC
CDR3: CAIRPFEGAGNEQFF

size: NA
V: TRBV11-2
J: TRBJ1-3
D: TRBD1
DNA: TGTGCCAGCAGCTCGCCCCTCGGGTACAGGGGGCTCACCATATATTTT
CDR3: CASSSPLGYRGLTIYF

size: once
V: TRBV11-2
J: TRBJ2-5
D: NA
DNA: TGTGCCAGCAGCTTAGGGGGGCAAGAGACCCAGTACTTC
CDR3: CASSLGGQETQYF

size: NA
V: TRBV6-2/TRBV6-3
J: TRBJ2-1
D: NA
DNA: TGTGCCAGCAGTTACGCCGGGGGCCTTGAGCAGTTCTTC
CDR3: CASSYAGGLEQFF

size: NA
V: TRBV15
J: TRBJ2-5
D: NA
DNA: TGTGCCACCAGCAGAGTGGAAGAGACCCAGTACTTC
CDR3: CATSRVEETQYF

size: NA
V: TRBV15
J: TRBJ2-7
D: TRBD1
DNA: TGTGCCACCAGCAGAGGGTCAGGACAGGGGGCTTACGAGCAGTACTTC
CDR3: CATSRGSGQGAYEQYF

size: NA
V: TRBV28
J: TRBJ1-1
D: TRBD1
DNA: TGTGCCAGCGTGGGACAGTCGAACACTGAAGCTTTCTTT
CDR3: CASVGQSNTEAFF

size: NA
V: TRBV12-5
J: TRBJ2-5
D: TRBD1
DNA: TGTGCTAGTGGTTTGGGACAGGGACGGACCCAGTACTTC
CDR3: CASGLGQGRTQYF

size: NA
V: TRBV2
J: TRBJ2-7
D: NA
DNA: TGTGCCAGCAGGTACCGGGACCCAGCCTACGAGCAGTACTTC
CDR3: CASRYRDPAYEQYF

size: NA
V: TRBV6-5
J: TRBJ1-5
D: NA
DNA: TGTGCCAGCACCGAATCACGGAGTAGCAATCAGCCCCAGCATTTT
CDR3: CASTESRSSNQPQHF

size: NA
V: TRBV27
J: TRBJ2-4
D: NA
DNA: TGTGCCAGCAGTTTATCGTGGTGGGCCAAAAACATTCAGTACTTC
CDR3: CASSLSWWAKNIQYF

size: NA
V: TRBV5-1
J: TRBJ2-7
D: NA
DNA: TGCGCCAGCAGCTTGGCGTCTCCGATCGGGTACGAGCAGTACTTC
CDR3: CASSLASPIGYEQYF

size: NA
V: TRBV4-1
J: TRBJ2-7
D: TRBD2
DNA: TGCGCCAGCAGCCAATCTACTAGCGGGGCCATGGACGAGCAGTACTTC
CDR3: CASSQSTSGAMDEQYF

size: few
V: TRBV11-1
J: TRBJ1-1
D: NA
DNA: TGTGCCAGCAGCCGGGACCTACAAACTGAAGCTTTCTTT
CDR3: CASSRDLQTEAFF